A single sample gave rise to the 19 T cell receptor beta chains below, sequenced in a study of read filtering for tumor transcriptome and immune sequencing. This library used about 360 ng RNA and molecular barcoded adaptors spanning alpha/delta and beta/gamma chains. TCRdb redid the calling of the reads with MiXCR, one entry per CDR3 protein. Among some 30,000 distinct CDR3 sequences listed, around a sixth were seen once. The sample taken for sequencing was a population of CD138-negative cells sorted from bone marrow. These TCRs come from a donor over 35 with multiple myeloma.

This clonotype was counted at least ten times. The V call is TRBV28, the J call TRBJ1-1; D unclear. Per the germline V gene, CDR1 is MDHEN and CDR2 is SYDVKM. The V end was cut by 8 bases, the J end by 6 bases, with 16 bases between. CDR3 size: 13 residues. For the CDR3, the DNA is TGTGCCAGCTTAACCCCCTGGTTTTCTGAAGCTTTCTTT. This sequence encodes CASLTPWFSEAFF.

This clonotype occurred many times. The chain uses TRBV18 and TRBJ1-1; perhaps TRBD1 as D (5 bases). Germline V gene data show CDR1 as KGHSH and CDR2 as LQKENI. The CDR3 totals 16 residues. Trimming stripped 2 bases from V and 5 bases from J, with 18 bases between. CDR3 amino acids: CASSPSIRAGSTEAFF. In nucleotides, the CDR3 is TGTGCCAGCTCACCAAGTATCAGGGCAGGGAGTACTGAAGCTTTCTTT. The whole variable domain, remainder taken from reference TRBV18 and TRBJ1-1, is NAGVMQNPRHLVRRRGQEARLRCSPMKGHSHVYWYRQLPEEGLKFMVYLQKENIIDESGMPKERFSAEFPKEGPSILRIQQVVRGDSAAYFCASSPSIRAGSTEAFFGQGTRLTVV.

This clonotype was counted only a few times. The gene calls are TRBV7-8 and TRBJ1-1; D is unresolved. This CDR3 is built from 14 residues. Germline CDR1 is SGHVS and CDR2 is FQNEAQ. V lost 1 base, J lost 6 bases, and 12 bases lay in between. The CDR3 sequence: CASSLDGSGAEAFF. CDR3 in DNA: TGTGCCAGCAGCTTAGATGGGAGCGGCGCTGAAGCTTTCTTT.

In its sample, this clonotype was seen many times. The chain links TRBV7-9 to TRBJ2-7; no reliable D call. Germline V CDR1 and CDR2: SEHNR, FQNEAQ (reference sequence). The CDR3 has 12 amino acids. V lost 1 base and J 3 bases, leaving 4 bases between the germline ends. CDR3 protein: CASSLVNYEQYF. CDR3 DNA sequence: TGTGCCAGCAGCTTAGTGAACTACGAGCAGTACTTC.

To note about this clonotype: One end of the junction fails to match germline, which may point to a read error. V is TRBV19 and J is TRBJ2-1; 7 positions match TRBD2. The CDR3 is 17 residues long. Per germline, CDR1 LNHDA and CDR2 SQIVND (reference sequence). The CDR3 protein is CASIIGTILPFYHEQFF. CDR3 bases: TGTGCCAGTATTATAGGGACTATCTTGCCCTTCTACCATGAGCAGTTCTTC.

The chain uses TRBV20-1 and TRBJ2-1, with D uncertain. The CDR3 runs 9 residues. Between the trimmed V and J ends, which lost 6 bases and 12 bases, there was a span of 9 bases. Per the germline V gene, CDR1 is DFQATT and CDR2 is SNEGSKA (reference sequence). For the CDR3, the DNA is TGCAGTGCCAGCCCACGGCAGTTCTTC. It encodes CSASPRQFF.

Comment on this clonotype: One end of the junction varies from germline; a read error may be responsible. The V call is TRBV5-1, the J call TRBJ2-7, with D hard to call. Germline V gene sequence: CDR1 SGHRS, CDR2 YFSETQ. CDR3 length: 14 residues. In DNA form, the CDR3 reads TGCGCCAGCAGCTTAGACCCGAGCTCCTGCGAGCAGTACTTC. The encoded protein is CASSLDPSSCEQYF.

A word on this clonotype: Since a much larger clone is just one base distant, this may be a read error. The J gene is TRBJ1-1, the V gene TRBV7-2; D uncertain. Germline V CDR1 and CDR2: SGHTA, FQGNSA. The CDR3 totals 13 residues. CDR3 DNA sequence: TGTGCCAGCAGCTACCTCCTAAACACTGAAGCTCTCTTT. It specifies CASSYLLNTEALF.

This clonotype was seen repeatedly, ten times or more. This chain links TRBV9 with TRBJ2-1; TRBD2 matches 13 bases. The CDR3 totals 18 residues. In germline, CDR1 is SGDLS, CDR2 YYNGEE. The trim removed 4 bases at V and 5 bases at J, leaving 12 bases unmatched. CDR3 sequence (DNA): TGTGCCAGCAGCTCCCCTCTCCGAGGACTAGCGGGGGACAATGAGCAGTTCTTC. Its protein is CASSSPLRGLAGDNEQFF.

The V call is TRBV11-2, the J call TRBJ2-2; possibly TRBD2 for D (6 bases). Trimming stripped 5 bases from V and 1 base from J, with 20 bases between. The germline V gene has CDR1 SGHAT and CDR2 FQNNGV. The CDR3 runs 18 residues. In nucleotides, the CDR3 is TGTGCCAGCAGCCACCCGGTGGCTACTAGCAGGAACACCGGGGAGCTGTTTTTT. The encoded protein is CASSHPVATSRNTGELFF.

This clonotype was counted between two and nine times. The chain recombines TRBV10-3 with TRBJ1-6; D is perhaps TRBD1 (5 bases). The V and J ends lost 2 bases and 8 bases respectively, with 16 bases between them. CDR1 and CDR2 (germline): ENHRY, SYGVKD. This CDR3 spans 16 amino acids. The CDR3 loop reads CAISEAGTGIDSPLHF. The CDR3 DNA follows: TGTGCCATCAGTGAGGCCGGGACTGGAATAGATTCACCCCTCCACTTT.

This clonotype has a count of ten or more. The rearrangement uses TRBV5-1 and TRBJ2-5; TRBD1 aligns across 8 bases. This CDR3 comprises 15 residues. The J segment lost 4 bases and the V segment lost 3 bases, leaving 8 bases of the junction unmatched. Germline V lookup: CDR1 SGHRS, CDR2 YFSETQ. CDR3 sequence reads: CASSSAGGRGETQYF. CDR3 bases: TGCGCCAGCAGCTCCGCAGGGGGCAGGGGAGAGACCCAGTACTTC.

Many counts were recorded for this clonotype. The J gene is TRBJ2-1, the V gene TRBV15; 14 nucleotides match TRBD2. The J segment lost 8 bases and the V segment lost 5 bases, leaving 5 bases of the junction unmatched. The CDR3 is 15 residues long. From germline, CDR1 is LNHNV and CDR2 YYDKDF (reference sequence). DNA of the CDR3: TGTGCCACCAGCGGGGGGACTAGCGGGAGTGATGAGCAGTTCTTC. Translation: CATSGGTSGSDEQFF.

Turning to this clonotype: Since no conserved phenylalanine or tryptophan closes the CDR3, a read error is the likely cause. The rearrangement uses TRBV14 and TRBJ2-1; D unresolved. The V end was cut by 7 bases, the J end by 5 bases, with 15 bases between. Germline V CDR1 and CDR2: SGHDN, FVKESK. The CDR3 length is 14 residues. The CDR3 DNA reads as TGTGCCAGCAAGGGCCGACTTACGAACAATGAGCAGTTCTTA. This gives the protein CASKGRLTNNEQFL.

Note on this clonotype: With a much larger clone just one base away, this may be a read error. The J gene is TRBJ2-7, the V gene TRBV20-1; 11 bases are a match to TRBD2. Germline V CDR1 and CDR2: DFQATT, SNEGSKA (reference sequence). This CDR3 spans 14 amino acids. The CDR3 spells CSAASGGPTYGQYF. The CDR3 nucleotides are TGCAGTGCCGCTAGCGGGGGGCCCACCTACGGGCAGTACTTC.

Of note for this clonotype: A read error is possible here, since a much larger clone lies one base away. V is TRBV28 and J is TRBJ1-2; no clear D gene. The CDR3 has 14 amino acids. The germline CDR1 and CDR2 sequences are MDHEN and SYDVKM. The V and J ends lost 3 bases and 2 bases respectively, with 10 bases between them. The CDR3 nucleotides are TGTGCCAGCAGTTTCGTAACAACGAACTATGGCTACACCTTC. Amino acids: CASSFVTTNYGYTF.

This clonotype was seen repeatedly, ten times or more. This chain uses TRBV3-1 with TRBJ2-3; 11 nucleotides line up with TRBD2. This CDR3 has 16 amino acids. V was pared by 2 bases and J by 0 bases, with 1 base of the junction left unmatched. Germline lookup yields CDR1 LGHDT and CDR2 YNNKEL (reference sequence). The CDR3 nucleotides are TGTGCCAGCAGCCAACGACTAGCGGGGAGCACAGATACGCAGTATTTT. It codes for CASSQRLAGSTDTQYF.

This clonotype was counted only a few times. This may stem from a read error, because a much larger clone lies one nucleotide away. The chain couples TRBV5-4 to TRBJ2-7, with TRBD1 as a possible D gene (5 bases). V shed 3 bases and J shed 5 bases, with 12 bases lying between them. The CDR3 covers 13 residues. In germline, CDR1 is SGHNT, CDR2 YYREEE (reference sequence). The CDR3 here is CASSSPLQDEQYF. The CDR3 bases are TGTGCCAGCAGCTCGCCTCTACAGGACGAGCAGTACTTC.

This chain's CDR3 is CATSDPWDTQYF. The CDR3 bases are TGTGCCACCAGTGATCCGTGGGATACGCAGTATTTT. The chain uses TRBV24-1 and TRBJ2-3; D remains unclear. Germline V lookup: CDR1 KGHDR, CDR2 SFDVKD. The CDR3 loop spans 12 amino acids. Trimming cost V 3 bases and J 6 bases, with 6 bases left between them.